The rows below give T cell receptor beta chains drawn from one sample of a study of cytomegalovirus exposure and HLA in healthy donors. The assay was immunoSEQ multiplex PCR, and TCRdb's table has in-frame clones only and misses some. Here the sample spans 120,000 or so clones, roughly 89% being singletons. Sequencing used PBMCs. The receptor set was obtained from a woman aged 18 to 35 in good health and CMV-seronegative. Both conserved end residues are part of each CDR3. The D gene is left open where the match is weak. Clone size is stated in some rows and not others, as once, few, many or a class when expanded.

clone_size j_call v_call d_call cdr3_nt cdr3_aa
NA TRBJ1-1 TRBV18 NA TGTGCCAGCTCATGGGAGAAAAACACTGAAGCTTTCTTT CASSWEKNTEAFF
NA TRBJ2-7 TRBV5-1 NA TGCGCCAGCAGCTTGGGTCGGGAGCAGTACTTC CASSLGREQYF
NA TRBJ2-3 TRBV30 NA TGTGCCTGGAGTGCAACAAGGGGGATAACAGATACGCAGTATTTT CAWSATRGITDTQYF
NA TRBJ2-3 TRBV18 NA TGTGCCAGCTCACCACCTAGCTATAAAACGCAGTATTTT CASSPPSYKTQYF
NA TRBJ1-1 TRBV4-1 TRBD1 TGCGCCAGCAGCCAAGAGGGACAGGGTCGAGAAGCTTTCTTT CASSQEGQGREAFF
few TRBJ2-1 TRBV7-9 TRBD2 TGTGCCAGCAGCGGTCCACTAGCGGCTACCTACAATGAGCAGTTCTTC CASSGPLAATYNEQFF
NA TRBJ2-1 TRBV9 TRBD2 TGTGCCAGCAGCGTAGATCTAGCGGGAGGATGGAATGAGCAGTTCTTC CASSVDLAGGWNEQFF
NA TRBJ2-2 TRBV5-6 TRBD1 TGTGCCAGCAGCTCTAGACAGGGCTACCGTCGGGAGCTGTTTTTT CASSSRQGYRRELFF
NA TRBJ1-5 TRBV6-1 NA TGTGCCAGCAGTGGGGACTGGGAGCGGCCCCAGCATTTT CASSGDWERPQHF
NA TRBJ1-5 TRBV28 NA TGTGCCAGCAGCCATCAGAGGATCAAGCAGCCCCAGCATTTT CASSHQRIKQPQHF
once TRBJ2-7 TRBV15 TRBD1 TGTGCCACCAGCAGAGGGGCAGGGGGCCTGAGCTCCTACGAGCAGTACTTC CATSRGAGGLSSYEQYF
once TRBJ1-1 TRBV5-1 NA TGCGCCAGCAGCTTGGAGGCGGGTAAGAACACTGAAGCTTTCTTT CASSLEAGKNTEAFF
NA TRBJ2-5 TRBV19 TRBD1 TGTGCCGCGGGACAGGTTTTTGAGGGTGGAGCGGGAGAGACCCAGTACTTC CAAGQVFEGGAGETQYF
few TRBJ1-2 TRBV6-1 NA TGTGCCAGCAGTGAAGAAGGGGTGAGCGGCTACACCTTC CASSEEGVSGYTF
NA TRBJ2-5 TRBV4-1 NA TGCGCCAGCAGCCAAGATCGGGGATGGGAGACCCAGTACTTC CASSQDRGWETQYF
NA TRBJ2-2 TRBV7-2 NA TGTGCCAGCAGCTTTACGGGGGTGAACACCGGGGAGCTGTTTTTT CASSFTGVNTGELFF
NA TRBJ2-4 TRBV7-2 TRBD1 TGTGCCAGCAGCTGGGGGACAGGGGGGTCCAAAAACATTCAGTACTTC CASSWGTGGSKNIQYF
once TRBJ2-1 TRBV11-3 TRBD2 TGTGCCAGCAGCTTAGCTGGCGGGGGGAATGAGCAGTTCTTC CASSLAGGGNEQFF
NA TRBJ2-7 TRBV11-1 TRBD2 TGTGCCAGCAGCTTGGACGGGAGGGCCTACGAGCAGTACTTC CASSLDGRAYEQYF
NA TRBJ2-1 TRBV9 TRBD2 TGTGCCAGCAGCGGCGGACTAGCGGGAGCTTCTAACTACAATGAGCAGTTCTTC CASSGGLAGASNYNEQFF
NA TRBJ1-1 TRBV9 NA TGTGCCAGCAGCGCGTGGGGCACAATAAACACTGAAGCTTTCTTT CASSAWGTINTEAFF
few TRBJ2-7 TRBV4-2 NA TGTGCCAGCAGCCAAGTAGGGACAGGGACTAGCTACGAGCAGTACTTC CASSQVGTGTSYEQYF
NA TRBJ2-7 TRBV5-5 NA TGTGCCAGCAGCTCAGAGGGAATCTCCTACGAGCAGTACTTC CASSSEGISYEQYF
NA TRBJ2-7 TRBV5-6 TRBD1 TGTGCCAGCAGCCAAAGGACAGGGGCTCCTAACGAGCAGTACTTC CASSQRTGAPNEQYF
NA TRBJ1-2 TRBV5-4 TRBD1 TGTGCCAGCAGCAACCGGGACAGGGGCTATGGCTACACCTTC CASSNRDRGYGYTF
NA TRBJ1-5 TRBV5-4 NA TGTGCCAGCAACCCCGGGGGGGGACCTTATAGCAATCAGCCCCAGCATTTT CASNPGGGPYSNQPQHF
NA TRBJ2-2 TRBV5-1 TRBD1 TGCGCCAGCTCTCCCCCCCGGGACAGGGTTACCGGGGAGCTGTTTTTT CASSPPRDRVTGELFF
once TRBJ1-1 TRBV5-1 NA TGCGCCAGCAGCTTTTTAACGAGGACAATAAGGAACACTGAAGCTTTCTTT CASSFLTRTIRNTEAFF
NA TRBJ2-3 TRBV29-1 TRBD1 TGCAGCGTCGCTTCAGGGGGAGCTAGCACAGATACGCAGTATTTT CSVASGGASTDTQYF
NA TRBJ2-5 TRBV7-2 TRBD1 TGTGCCAGCAGTCGGGACAGGGGAGAGACCCAGTACTTC CASSRDRGETQYF
NA TRBJ1-2 TRBV7-9 NA TGTGCCAGCAGCCTACAGGAGCACTATGGCTACACCTTC CASSLQEHYGYTF
NA TRBJ2-1 TRBV27 TRBD2 TGTGCCAGCAGTTTAGTAGCGGGAGCCAACAATGAGCAGTTCTTC CASSLVAGANNEQFF
NA TRBJ2-6 TRBV11-3 NA TGTGCCAGCAGCCCCTCGTCTGGGGCCAACGTCCTGACTTTC CASSPSSGANVLTF
few TRBJ2-7 TRBV7-2 NA TGTGCCAGCAGCTTAGAGGAGACAGGCTCCTACGAGCAGTACTTC CASSLEETGSYEQYF
NA TRBJ1-2 TRBV2 TRBD1 TGTGCCAGCAGTGAAGAGAGGCCAGGGACAGGGAACTATGGCTACACCTTC CASSEERPGTGNYGYTF
NA TRBJ2-1 TRBV4-2 NA TGTGCCAGCAGCCAAGATGACGGGGGCTCCTACAATGAGCAGTTCTTC CASSQDDGGSYNEQFF
NA TRBJ2-7 TRBV30 NA TGTGCCTGGAGTGTACACGGCGGCTACGAGCAGTACTTC CAWSVHGGYEQYF
NA TRBJ1-1 TRBV19 NA TGTGCCAGTAGTACTCGGGGTTACACTGAAGCTTTCTTT CASSTRGYTEAFF
NA TRBJ2-7 TRBV5-4 NA TGTGCCAGCAGCTTGTTAGGACAGCCGACCTACGAGCAGTACTTC CASSLLGQPTYEQYF
NA TRBJ2-7 TRBV2 NA TGTGCCAGCAAGCAGGGGGGCTACGAGCAGTACTTC CASKQGGYEQYF
NA TRBJ1-1 TRBV9 NA TGTGCCAGCAGCGTAGGCCAGTTGAACACTGAAGCTTTCTTT CASSVGQLNTEAFF
NA TRBJ2-7 TRBV5-6 TRBD1 TGTGCCAGCAGCTTGGGAGACAGGGGGCCCTCCTACGAGCAGTACTTC CASSLGDRGPSYEQYF
NA TRBJ2-3 TRBV9 TRBD2 TGTGCCAGCAGCGTAGGTACGGCGGGGGGGCCACATACGCAGTATTTT CASSVGTAGGPHTQYF